This paragraph reports one T cell receptor (beta chain). The sample holds one count of this clone. The antigen it recognizes is unknown. No base quality values were provided; no much bigger clone lies one nucleotide off. The CDR3 holds 18 amino acids from the cysteine to the phenylalanine. The entry retains the CDR3 DNA only, 54 bases that are in frame from base 1. CDR1 and CDR2 are read off the germline V gene (reference sequence) as GTSNPN and SVGIG. V gives up 0 bases and J gives up 1 base, and the segment between their germline ends measures 18 bases. This specimen comes from a study of OX40 agonist ivuxolimab in advanced cancers. About the investigation overall: The costimulatory receptor OX40 (CD134) was targeted by ivuxolimab, a fully human IgG2 agonistic monoclonal antibody. Intravenous ivuxolimab was administered to patients every 2 weeks at six dose levels: 0.01, 0.1, 0.3, 1.5, 3 and 10 mg/kg. Of the approximately 50 patients in dose escalation, some 20 had hepatocellular carcinoma, approximately 15 had melanoma, 9 had renal cell carcinoma and 9 had head and neck cancer. A male proportion of roughly 80% and a mean age of about 60 years, ranging from 23 to 79, were recorded for the dose-escalation cohort. Patients were allowed to have had prior anti-PD-1, anti-PD-L1 or anti-CTLA-4 therapy, and 40% of the dose-escalation patients had been treated with checkpoint inhibitors. Partial responses occurred in three dose-escalation patients: two with cutaneous melanoma and one with hepatocellular carcinoma. Peripheral TCRbeta sequencing aimed to test whether ivuxolimab altered TCR sequence diversity and caused clonal T-cell expansion. The paper reports the monotherapy dose-escalation portion (N of about 50 patients) of the phase I ivuxolimab trial.

Patients with autoimmune disease history or receiving systemic immunosuppression were excluded from the trial. Peripheral blood for TCR sequencing was drawn from every dose cohort at baseline, at cycle 4 day 1 and at cycle 7 day 1. The samples were taken from a phase I, first-in-human, multicenter, open-label dose-escalation trial of ivuxolimab. Adults with locally advanced or metastatic melanoma, renal cell, hepatocellular, or head and neck squamous cell carcinoma were enrolled in the trial. CD4+ and CD8+ T cells were sorted separately from peripheral blood before TCR sequencing. General findings and caveats noted by the study authors: At doses of 0.1 to 3.0 mg/kg, clonal expansion of both CD4+ and CD8+ blood T cells was observed from baseline to week 6. The antigen specificity of the peripheral T cells that underwent clonal expansion was not determined. Low levels of normalized T-cell clonal expansion were also shown by some nonresponding patients. In the 0.1-3.0 mg/kg groups, partial responders were among the patients with the lowest normalized peripheral clonal expansion, particularly in CD8+ T cells. On average, CD8+ T cells showed more expanded clones than CD4+ T cells after ivuxolimab.

To sequence the TCRbeta CDR3 region, genomic DNA was isolated from the sorted cells. TCRbeta CDR3 regions were sequenced using the immunoSEQ Assay. TCRdb obtained this table from immuneACCESS and retained in-frame rearrangements with V and J assigned. These tables miss some clones; where compared with another copy, unresolved V genes account for less than half of the shortfall, and the remainder is unexplained. Counted in this sample were roughly 80,000 clones; roughly 93% of them appeared once. The top ten clones comprise around 5.9% of the sample. The receptor was isolated from an adult with an advanced solid tumor such as melanoma, head and neck, liver or kidney cancer. The chain is encoded by TRBV30 joined to TRBJ1-4; possibly the D gene is TRBD1, per 5 matching bases. The sequencing used CD4+ or CD8+ T cells sorted from blood, collected in a trial of the OX40 agonist ivuxolimab. The DNA is as follows: TGTGCCTGGAGTGTACTCTATGAGAGGGGCGGAACTAATGAAAAACTGTTTTTT. This translates into CAWSVLYERGGTNEKLFF.